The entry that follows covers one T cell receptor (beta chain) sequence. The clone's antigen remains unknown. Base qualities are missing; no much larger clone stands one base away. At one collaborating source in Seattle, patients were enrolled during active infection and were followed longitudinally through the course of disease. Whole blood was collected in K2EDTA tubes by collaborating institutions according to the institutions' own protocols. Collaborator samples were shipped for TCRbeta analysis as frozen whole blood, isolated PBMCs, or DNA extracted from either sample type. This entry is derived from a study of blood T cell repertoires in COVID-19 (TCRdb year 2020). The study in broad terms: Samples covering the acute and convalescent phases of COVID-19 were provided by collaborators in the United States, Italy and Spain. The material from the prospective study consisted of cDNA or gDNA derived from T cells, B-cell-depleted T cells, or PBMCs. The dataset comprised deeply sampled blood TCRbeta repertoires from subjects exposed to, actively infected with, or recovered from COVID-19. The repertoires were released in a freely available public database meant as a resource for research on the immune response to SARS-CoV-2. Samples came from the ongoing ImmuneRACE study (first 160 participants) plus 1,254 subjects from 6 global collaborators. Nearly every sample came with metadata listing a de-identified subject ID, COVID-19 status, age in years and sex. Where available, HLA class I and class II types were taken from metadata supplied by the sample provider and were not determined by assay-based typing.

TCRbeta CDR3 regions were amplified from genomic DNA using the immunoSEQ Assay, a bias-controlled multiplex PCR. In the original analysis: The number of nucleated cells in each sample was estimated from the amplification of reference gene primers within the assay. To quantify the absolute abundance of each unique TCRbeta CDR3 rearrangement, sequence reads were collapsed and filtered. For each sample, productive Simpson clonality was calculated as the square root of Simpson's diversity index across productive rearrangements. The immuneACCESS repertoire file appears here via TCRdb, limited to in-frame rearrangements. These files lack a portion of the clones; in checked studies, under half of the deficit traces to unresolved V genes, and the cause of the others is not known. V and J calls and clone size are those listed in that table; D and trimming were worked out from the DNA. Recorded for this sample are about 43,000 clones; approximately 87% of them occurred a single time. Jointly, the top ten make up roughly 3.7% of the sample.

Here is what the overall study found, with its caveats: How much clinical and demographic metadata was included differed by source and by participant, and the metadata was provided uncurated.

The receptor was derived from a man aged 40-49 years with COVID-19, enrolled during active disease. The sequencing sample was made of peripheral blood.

The sequenced DNA is TGTGCCAGCAGCCAAGATAGCAGGGCCCTCTACGAGCAGTACTTC. It is translated as CASSQDSRALYEQYF. The V gene is TRBV3-1 (or the pseudogene TRBV3-2) and the J gene is TRBJ2-7; TRBD1 is a weak D gene call, 5 bases matching. The germline V gene (reference sequence) sets CDR1 to LGHDT and CDR2 to YNNKEL. The CDR3, cysteine through phenylalanine, is 15 amino acids long. The kept DNA is CDR3 alone, 45 bases in frame from the first base. V is clipped by 0 bases and J by 3 bases, and the sequence between their germline boundaries is 12 bases long.